This record looks at one TCR beta chain sequence and its context. Its recognized antigen is unknown. No much larger clone exists at a distance of one base, and base qualities are not known. The data stem from a study of CD49a tissue-resident CD8 T cells in human skin (TCRdb year 2017). At the level of the whole study: The study examined tissue-resident memory CD8+ T cell subsets in human skin defined by CD49a, CD69 and CD103 expression.

In sorted CD8+ T cells obtained from the blood, dermis and epidermis of several healthy donors, TCR beta CDR3 regions were analysed. Both blood and skin samples were provided by each TCR-sequenced donor, and all TCR-sequenced donors were healthy individuals. Sorting was used to isolate CD8+ T cell populations ahead of TCR beta sequencing. The library was prepared using the immunoSEQ multiplex PCR assay. The authors' analysis ran thus. Frequencies of TCR V beta family usage were compared among the sorted CD8+ T cell populations from blood, dermis and epidermis. This is the immuneACCESS table as TCRdb keeps it, with only in-frame sequences that have V and J called. A part of the clones is gone; compared with another copy, unresolved V genes explain less than half, and the rest is unexplained. That table supplies the V and J calls and clone size; D and trimming were determined from the DNA. Recorded for this sample are over 750 clones; 73% of them occurred a single time. The ten largest make up 10% to 15% of the sample.

The sample consisted of CLA- CD8+ effector memory T cells sorted from blood. The TCR comes from a human donor in good health.

CDR3 sequence: CASSSGSRQGTDTQYF. The sequence in DNA is TGTGCCAGCAGCTCGGGGAGTAGACAGGGAACAGATACGCAGTATTTT. The rearrangement combines TRBV7-8 with TRBJ2-3; TRBD1 fits 7 bases in the junction. Clipping removes 4 bases from V and 3 bases from J, with 10 as the unmatched junction base count. Sequences SGHVS (CDR1) and FQNEAQ (CDR2) are obtained from the germline V gene. There are 16 amino acids in the CDR3, from cysteine to phenylalanine inclusive. The entry retains the CDR3 DNA only, 48 bases that are in frame from base 1.